A single sample is the source of the 13 T cell receptor beta chains below, sequenced in a study of early T cells in non-severe SARS-CoV-2 infection. TCRdb ran MiXCR on the 5' RACE reads and lists one entry per CDR3 protein. This sample yields 50,000 to 70,000 distinct CDR3 sequences, of which around 5.7% are seen a single time; around 3.4% belongs to the top ten. This specimen was whole blood, taken at baseline. Receptor source: an adult who was a healthcare worker with PCR-confirmed SARS-CoV-2 infection or an uninfected control (not recorded which).

This clonotype has a count of ten or more. V and J are TRBV5-1 and TRBJ2-3; 14 bases line up with TRBD2. The V gene end was trimmed by 2 bases and the J gene end by 6 bases; junction bases not matched to a gene: 2. CDR1 and CDR2 from the germline V gene are SGHRS and YFSETQ. This CDR3 has 15 amino acids. CDR3 loop: CASSFRLAGGDTQYF. In nucleotides, the CDR3 is TGCGCCAGCAGCTTCCGACTAGCGGGAGGGGATACGCAGTATTTT. The full variable domain, with the rest looked up from reference TRBV5-1 and TRBJ2-3, is KAGVTQTPRYLIKTRGQQVTLSCSPISGHRSVSWYQQTPGQGLQFLFEYFSETQRNKGNFPGRFSGRQFSNSRSEMNVSTLELGDSALYLCASSFRLAGGDTQYFGPGTRLTVL.

This clonotype was seen repeatedly, ten times or more. The rearrangement links TRBV9 to TRBJ2-2; 9 bases are shared with TRBD2. The CDR3 contains 18 residues. The germline CDR1 and CDR2 sequences are SGDLS and YYNGEE. Trimming removed 4 bases from V and 2 bases from J; junction bases left unmatched: 12. CDR3 in amino acids: CASSPHAGGFFNTGELFF. The CDR3 coding sequence is TGTGCCAGCAGCCCCCATGCGGGAGGGTTCTTTAACACCGGGGAGCTGTTTTTT.

This clonotype has a count of ten or more. The chain links TRBV27 to TRBJ2-3; no clear D. The V gene lost 0 bases and the J gene lost 4 bases, with 11 bases spanning the gap. The germline V gene has CDR1 MNHEY and CDR2 SMNVEV (reference sequence). CDR3 length: 15 amino acids. The CDR3 nucleotides are TGTGCCAGCAGTTTATCTCTGTATGACTCAGATACGCAGTATTTT. Amino acids: CASSLSLYDSDTQYF.

This clonotype has a count of ten or more. This chain joins TRBV13 and TRBJ2-7, with 9 bases lining up with TRBD1. CDR1 and CDR2 from the germline V gene are PRHDT and FYEKMQ (reference sequence). V was pared by 0 bases and J by 6 bases, with 6 bases of the junction left unmatched. This CDR3 has 15 amino acids. In DNA form, the CDR3 reads TGTGCCAGCAGCTTAGGCGTTACAGGGGGCGTCGAGCAGTACTTC. Amino acid sequence: CASSLGVTGGVEQYF.

This clonotype was recorded at least ten times. The chain uses TRBV6-1 and TRBJ1-5; 8 nucleotides agree with TRBD1. Germline CDR1 is MNHNS and CDR2 is SASEGT. V lost 9 bases, J lost 2 bases, and 3 bases stayed unmatched. The CDR3 sequence is 13 residues long. The CDR3, as DNA: TGTGCCAGTCAGGACAGGGGCAATCAGCCCCAGCATTTT. Protein sequence: CASQDRGNQPQHF.

This clonotype was seen at least ten times. This chain links TRBV6-1 with TRBJ2-5, with TRBD2 as a possible D gene (5 bases). The CDR3 has 13 amino acids. Germline CDR1 reads MNHNS; CDR2 reads SASEGT. Trimming removed 6 bases at V and 4 bases at J, with 12 bases between. CDR3 in DNA: TGTGCCAGCAGGAGCGGAGGCGGAGAGACCCAGTACTTC. This translates into CASRSGGGETQYF.

This clonotype was recorded many times. This rearrangement joins TRBV28 to TRBJ2-1; D might be TRBD2 (6 bases). The CDR3 extends over 14 amino acids. The V and J ends lost 7 bases and 1 base respectively, with 11 bases between them. CDR1 and CDR2 from the germline V gene are MDHEN and SYDVKM. The CDR3 DNA follows: TGTGCCAGCACAAAGGCGGGATCCTACAATGAGCAGTTCTTC. It specifies CASTKAGSYNEQFF.

Ten or more counts support this clonotype. This chain connects TRBV7-9 to TRBJ2-2, with D maybe TRBD2 (5 bases). Germline V lookup: CDR1 SEHNR, CDR2 FQNEAQ (reference sequence). The CDR3 spans 15 residues. The ends were cut back, 1 base at V and 4 bases at J, with 10 bases in the middle. For the CDR3, the DNA is TGTGCCAGCAGCTTAGGTGCGGGCTCCACCGGGGAGCTGTTTTTT. Its translation: CASSLGAGSTGELFF.

This clonotype came up many times. This rearrangement joins TRBV19 to TRBJ1-5; D may be TRBD1 (5 bases). Per germline, CDR1 LNHDA and CDR2 SQIVND (reference sequence). Deletions cut 5 bases from V and 8 bases from J, with 19 bases between. The CDR3 has 15 residues. The CDR3 sequence: CASSFRPAETEPQHF. The CDR3, as DNA: TGTGCCAGTAGTTTCCGCCCGGCAGAGACAGAGCCCCAGCATTTT.

This clonotype has at least ten counts. This chain joins TRBV7-2 and TRBJ1-2; 8 bases agree with TRBD1. The V and J ends lost 5 bases and 0 bases, in that order; junction bases with no gene match: 5. The CDR3 sequence is 15 residues long. Germline-derived CDR1 and CDR2 are SGHTA and FQGNSA. CDR3 DNA: TGTGCCAGCAGCACATCAGGGGGCGCTAACTATGGCTACACCTTC. Translating gives CASSTSGGANYGYTF. Filled out from reference TRBV7-2 and TRBJ1-2, the complete variable domain reads GAGVSQSPSNKVTEKGKDVELRCDPISGHTALYWYRQSLGQGLEFLIYFQGNSAPDKSGLPSDRFSAERTGGSVSTLTIQRTQQEDSAVYLCASSTSGGANYGYTFGSGTRLTVV.

This clonotype showed up many times. The chain is built from TRBV28 and TRBJ2-1, with 13 bases lining up with TRBD2. Trimming removed 8 bases from V and 7 bases from J; junction bases left unmatched: 14. The CDR3 has 17 amino acids. CDR1 and CDR2 from the germline V gene are MDHEN and SYDVKM. The CDR3 region has the DNA TGTGCCAGCCAGCGAGGGTGGGGGACTAGCGGGAAAAATGAGCAGTTCTTC. Translation: CASQRGWGTSGKNEQFF.

This clonotype was detected ten times or more. V and J are TRBV20-1 and TRBJ2-7; TRBD2 aligns across 10 bases. Germline V gene sequence: CDR1 DFQATT, CDR2 SNEGSKA (reference sequence). V was pared by 3 bases and J by 2 bases, with 10 bases of the junction left unmatched. This CDR3 comprises 16 residues. The CDR3 reads CSARTGSGRLAYEQYF. CDR3 coding DNA: TGCAGTGCTAGGACGGGTAGCGGGAGGCTAGCCTACGAGCAGTACTTC.

This chain links TRBV12-3 or TRBV12-4 with TRBJ2-1; 10 bases fit TRBD1. This CDR3 is 14 amino acids long. The J segment lost 9 bases and the V segment lost 5 bases, leaving 7 bases of the junction unmatched. The CDR3 loop reads CASSPRGQGGEQFF. The DNA of the CDR3 is TGTGCCAGCAGTCCCCGCGGACAGGGGGGTGAGCAGTTCTTC.